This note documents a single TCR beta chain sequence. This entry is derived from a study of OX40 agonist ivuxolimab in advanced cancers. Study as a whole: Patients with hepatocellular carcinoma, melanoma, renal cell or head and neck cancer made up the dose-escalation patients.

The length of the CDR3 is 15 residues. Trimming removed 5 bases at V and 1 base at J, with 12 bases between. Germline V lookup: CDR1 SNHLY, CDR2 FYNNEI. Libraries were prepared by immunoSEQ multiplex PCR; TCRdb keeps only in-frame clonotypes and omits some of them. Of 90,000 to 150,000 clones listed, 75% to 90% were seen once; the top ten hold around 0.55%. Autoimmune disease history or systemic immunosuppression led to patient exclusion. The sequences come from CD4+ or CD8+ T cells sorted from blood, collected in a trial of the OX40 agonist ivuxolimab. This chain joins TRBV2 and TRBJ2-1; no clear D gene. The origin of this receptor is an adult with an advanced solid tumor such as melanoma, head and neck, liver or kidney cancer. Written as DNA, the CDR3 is TGTGCCAGCAGTTTCAGACTGGATTCCTACAATGAGCAGTTCTTC. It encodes CASSFRLDSYNEQFF.